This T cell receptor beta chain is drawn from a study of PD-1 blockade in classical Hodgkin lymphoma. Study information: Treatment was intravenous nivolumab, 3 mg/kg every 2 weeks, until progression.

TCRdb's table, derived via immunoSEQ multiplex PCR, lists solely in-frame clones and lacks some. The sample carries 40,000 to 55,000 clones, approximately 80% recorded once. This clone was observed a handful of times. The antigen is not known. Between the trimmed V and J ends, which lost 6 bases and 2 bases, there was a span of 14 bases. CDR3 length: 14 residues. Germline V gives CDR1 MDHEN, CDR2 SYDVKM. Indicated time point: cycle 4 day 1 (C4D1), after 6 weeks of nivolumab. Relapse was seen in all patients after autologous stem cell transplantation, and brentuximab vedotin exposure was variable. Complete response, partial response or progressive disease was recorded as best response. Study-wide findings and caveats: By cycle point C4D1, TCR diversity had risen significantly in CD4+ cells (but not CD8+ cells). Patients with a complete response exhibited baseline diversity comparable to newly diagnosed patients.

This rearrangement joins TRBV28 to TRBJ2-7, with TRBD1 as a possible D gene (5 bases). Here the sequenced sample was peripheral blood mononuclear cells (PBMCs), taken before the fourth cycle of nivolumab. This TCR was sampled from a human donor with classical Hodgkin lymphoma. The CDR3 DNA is TGTGCCAGCAGGCTGACAGCCCCTCCCTACGAGCAGTACTTC. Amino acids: CASRLTAPPYEQYF.